This entry concerns a single T cell receptor (beta chain). Its target is unknown. This sample is part of a study of T cells in localized non-small cell lung cancer. Whole-study results and caveats: Because only a single region of the tumor was sequenced, heterogeneity remains possible.

This table comes from immunoSEQ multiplex PCR, and its TCRdb copy is limited to in-frame clones, with some not included. The sample shows tens of thousands of clones, 87% of them seen only once. Germline V gene sequence: CDR1 SGHDT, CDR2 YYEEEE. V was clipped by 3 bases and J by 4 bases; unmatched bases: 7. This CDR3 is 15 amino acids long. The rearrangement uses TRBV5-6 and TRBJ2-7; 10 nucleotides line up with TRBD2. The source was peripheral blood mononuclear cells, collected before any cancer treatment. This TCR was sampled from a man aged 40 to 70 with stage III lung adenocarcinoma. The DNA of the CDR3 is TGTGCCAGCAGCTGGCGGGTTAGCGGGGGGTACGAGCAGTACTTC. This translates into CASSWRVSGGYEQYF.